The source of this T cell receptor beta chain is a study of human T cells and chemical hapten exposure. The wider study: In the roughly 24-week study, patients were dosed weekly with diphenylcyclopropenone on the scalp throughout. TCR yields per sample varied, mainly owing to small pooled library volume differences.

The time point: patch test 1, 2 weeks after DPC sensitization. As to treatment: therapeutic diphenylcyclopropenone sensitization with weekly scalp DPC. The study drew its donors from alopecia patients who were 18 to 70 years old and suitable for DPC. The CDR3 has 15 amino acids. Germline V CDR1 and CDR2: DFQATT, SNEGSKA (reference sequence). Trimming left V 3 bases short and J 4 bases short, with 19 bases between. MiXCR was run by TCRdb on the RACE reads, yielding one entry per CDR3 protein. The sample gives some 200,000 distinct CDR3 sequences, more than 20% of which show up once; about 6.7% is in the top ten.

V usage is TRBV20-1 and J usage is TRBJ2-7; possible D gene TRBD1, 6 bases. The material sequenced was whole blood, taken in connection with sensitization to the hapten diphenylcyclopropenone (DPC). The sequence came from a woman between 50 and 59 years old with alopecia areata. Some clones in this sample may be carry-over from other donors' samples. CDR3 in amino acids: CSASDRRTALYEQYF. As DNA, the CDR3 is TGCAGTGCTAGTGATCGTCGGACAGCACTTTACGAGCAGTACTTC.